Shown below are 2 T cell receptor beta chains from a single sample sequenced in a study of vaccination and CD4 T cells after COVID-19. No antigen has been assigned to these receptors. The Oncomine TCR Beta short-read assay was applied to DNA of cultured CD4+ T cells. Each CDR3 protein gets one entry after TCRdb re-called the PCR reads with MiXCR. Of thousands of distinct CDR3 sequences listed, about 38% are singletons. Treatment specified: roughly 10-day PBMC culture with coronavirus spike peptide pools or control peptides (ViraFEST assay). Input material: CD4+ T cells from blood, cultured in vitro. The source is a human donor who had recovered from COVID-19.

The chain uses TRBV7-9 and TRBJ2-2; D possibly corresponds to TRBD1 (5 bases). Germline V lookup: CDR1 SEHNR, CDR2 FQNEAQ (reference sequence). The CDR3 contains 16 residues. V was pared by 4 bases and J by 6 bases, with 18 bases between. CDR3 residues: CASSWLGQGSPGELFF. As DNA, the CDR3 is TGTGCCAGCAGCTGGCTGGGGCAGGGTAGCCCCGGGGAGCTGTTTTTT.

This chain uses TRBV30 with TRBJ2-3; D is possibly TRBD1 or TRBD2 (7 bases each). V dropped 5 bases and J dropped 5 bases, with 17 bases sitting between them. The CDR3 sequence is 14 residues long. Looked up from germline, CDR1 is GTSNPN and CDR2 is SVGIG (reference sequence). CDR3 in DNA: TGTGCCTGGGAAGCCGGCAGGGGGGGAGATACGCAGTATTTT. This codes for CAWEAGRGGDTQYF.